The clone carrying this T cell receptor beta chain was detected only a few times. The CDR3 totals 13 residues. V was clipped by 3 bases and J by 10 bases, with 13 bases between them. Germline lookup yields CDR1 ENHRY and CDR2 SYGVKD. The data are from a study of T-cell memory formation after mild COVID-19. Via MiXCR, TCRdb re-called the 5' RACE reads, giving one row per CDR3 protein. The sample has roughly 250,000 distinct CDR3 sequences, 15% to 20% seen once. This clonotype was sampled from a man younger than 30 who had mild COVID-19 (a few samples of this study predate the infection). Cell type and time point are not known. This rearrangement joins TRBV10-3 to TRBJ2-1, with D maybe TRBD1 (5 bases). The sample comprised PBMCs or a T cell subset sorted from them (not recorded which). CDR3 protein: CAISERGYTEQFF. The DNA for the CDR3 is TGTGCCATCAGTGAAAGGGGATACACCGAGCAGTTCTTC.